This TCR beta chain was captured by sequencing in a study of early T cells in non-severe SARS-CoV-2 infection. Overall study results and limits: VDJdb matching, biased toward anti-spike CD8 responses, missed private and CD4 specificities.

TCRdb fed the 5' RACE reads into MiXCR, producing one record per CDR3 protein. The profile shows about 48,000 distinct CDR3 sequences, 6.2% of them singletons. V lost 4 bases to trimming and J lost 2 bases; unmatched junction nucleotides: 5. The CDR3 has 16 residues. CDR1 and CDR2 (germline): SGHDN, FVKESK. This clonotype was found many times. The antigen is undetermined. The receptor was isolated from an adult who was a healthcare worker with PCR-confirmed SARS-CoV-2 infection or an uninfected control (not recorded which). Sample: whole blood, taken at baseline. This rearrangement joins TRBV14 to TRBJ2-7, with 13 bases matching TRBD2. Here the CDR3 reads CASSPPGLAGAYEQYF. CDR3 DNA sequence: TGTGCCAGCAGCCCACCCGGACTAGCGGGAGCCTACGAGCAGTACTTC.